This T cell receptor (beta chain) was captured by sequencing in a study of persistence of HIV-infected CD4 T cells. The CDR3 is made up of 17 amino acids. V lost 4 bases and J 0 bases, leaving 19 bases between the germline ends. Germline CDR1 SEHNR, CDR2 FQNEAQ (reference sequence). The stimulus was lysate of CMV-infected fibroblasts, approximately 9.7 ug/mL. CD4+ T cells upregulating both CD40 ligand and CD69 were sorted as responding cells. The immunoSEQ assay was version 4, run in survey mode. Method: immunoSEQ multiplex PCR; TCRdb's copy keeps in-frame clones and lacks some. The table records approximately 20,000 clones, around 82% of them present only once. Comments on this clone: No antigen is known for it.

The clonotype originates from an adult man with HIV who was CMV-seropositive. This chain connects TRBV7-9 to TRBJ2-7, with no clear D. This material consisted of CD4+ T cells sorted from PBMCs after roughly 18-hour stimulation, taken from a patient who received antiretroviral therapy. CDR3 nucleotides: TGTGCCAGCAGCTCTCCACAATTATCATGGGCCTCCTACGAGCAGTACTTC. Translation gives CASSSPQLSWASYEQYF.